Following are 3 T cell receptor beta chains from one sample sequenced in a study of blood T cell repertoires in COVID-19 (TCRdb year 2020). Libraries were made using the immunoSEQ multiplex PCR assay. What TCRdb holds here is the immuneACCESS table cut down to in-frame rearrangements. Part of the clones is not present; checked against another copy, under half of the missing clones reflect an unresolved V gene, and the others are unexplained. The sample table lists some 19,000 clones, 82% of them with a count of one. The ten largest clones take up about 6% of the sample. The sequenced sample consisted of peripheral blood. These receptors originate from a human donor in a cohort sampled during active COVID-19.

To note about this clone: Other nucleotide sequences from this sample produce the same CDR3. The V and J genes are TRBV7-3 and TRBJ2-5; D gene uncertain. Germline values: CDR1 SGHTA, CDR2 FQGTGA. The CDR3 has 13 amino acids. Trimming took off 2 bases at V and 4 bases at J, with 8 bases between the two ends. CDR3 nucleotides: TGTGCCAGCAGCTTATCTAGTCTAGAGACCCAGTACTTC. This encodes CASSLSSLETQYF.

This clone was counted a single time. The chain uses TRBV27 and TRBJ2-1, with a weak D call TRBD1 (5 bases). This CDR3 region has 15 residues. V lost 0 bases, J lost 11 bases, and 17 bases lay in between. In germline, CDR1 is MNHEY, CDR2 SMNVEV (reference sequence). The CDR3 bases are TGTGCCAGCAGTTTATCGAGACAGTCCGGAACTCAGCAGTTCTTC. The encoded protein is CASSLSRQSGTQQFF.

This clone was detected only a few times. The chain joins TRBV3-1 (or the pseudogene TRBV3-2) to TRBJ1-1; D is undetermined. V was shortened by 2 bases and J by 2 bases, with 6 bases between the two germline ends. The CDR3 length is 13 residues. CDR1 and CDR2 from the germline V gene are LGHDT and YNNKEL (reference sequence). CDR3 nucleotides: TGTGCCAGCAGCCAAACACAAAACACTGAAGCTTTCTTT. Translating it yields CASSQTQNTEAFF.